The rows below give T cell receptor beta chains drawn from one sample of a study of blood T cells in healthy people across ages. TCRdb used MiXCR to reprocess the 5' RACE reads, holding one entry per CDR3 protein. Of more than 900,000 distinct CDR3 sequences listed, approximately 32% were seen once; the top ten hold 10%. The data also belong to a second study, concerning T cells of mothers and their children.

The sequencing sample was made of blood. These receptors were obtained from a woman aged 40-49 years in good health. The CDR3 runs from the conserved cysteine through the conserved F or W. Fields, in order: D gene, V gene, J gene, CDR3 protein. The D gene is left open where the match is weak.

>.|TRBV12-3/TRBV12-4|TRBJ2-6
CASRRISGANVRTF
>TRBD1|TRBV20-1|TRBJ1-6
CSARIPRDRAGSPLHF
>TRBD1|TRBV7-9|TRBJ2-1
CASSPTDRGGDEQFF
>.|TRBV6-4|TRBJ1-2
CASSDSSGGTDGYTF
>TRBD1|TRBV7-2|TRBJ1-6
CASSTQGAGSPLHF
>.|TRBV5-1|TRBJ2-1
CASSRAGGLGFF
>.|TRBV5-1|TRBJ1-1
CASSLNVEGRVTEAFF
>.|TRBV4-1|TRBJ1-5
CASSQLRNQPQHF
>.|TRBV7-7|TRBJ2-3
CASSQLPGHLTDTQYF
>.|TRBV30|TRBJ1-5
CAWSVRVGQPQHF
>TRBD2|TRBV20-1|TRBJ2-5
CSAKVAGWQETQYF
>TRBD1|TRBV7-6|TRBJ1-4
CASSPQPGQGGEKRFF
>TRBD1|TRBV7-7|TRBJ2-5
CASSSGQGSQETQYF
>.|TRBV25-1|TRBJ1-4
CASSLSGTQNEKLFF
>TRBD2|TRBV29-1|TRBJ2-2
CSVGIGGATGELFF
>.|TRBV20-1|TRBJ2-7
CSARDSAGNGEQYF
>.|TRBV9|TRBJ2-6
CASSVERRVLIGANVLTF
>TRBD1|TRBV27|TRBJ1-2
CASRPSGGASYGYTF
>.|TRBV29-1|TRBJ2-7
CSVRGSPNYEQYF
>TRBD2|TRBV5-4|TRBJ2-1
CTSSLGRLAGLVGEQFF
>.|TRBV6-5|TRBJ1-2
CASSGGAAYGYTF
>.|TRBV27|TRBJ1-4
CASSLLDRLNEKLFF
>TRBD1|TRBV6-6|TRBJ1-4
CASRYSGTGEKLFF
>.|TRBV20-1|TRBJ2-1
CSASHGGLGGNEQFF
>TRBD2|TRBV7-9|TRBJ2-3
CASSPASSGDTDTQYF
>TRBD1|TRBV18|TRBJ2-2
CASSPRDRGLDTGELFF
>.|TRBV14|TRBJ1-5
CASSQHPESQPQHF
>TRBD2|TRBV20-1|TRBJ2-3
CSAPGTRDTQYF
>.|TRBV12-3/TRBV12-4|TRBJ1-5
CASSDRIGSQPQHF
>.|TRBV20-1|TRBJ2-1
CSAIGIRIDEQFF
>TRBD1|TRBV6-6|TRBJ1-2
CASRQTGIGCTF
>TRBD2|TRBV11-3|TRBJ2-7
CASSRTSGVHEQYF
>.|TRBV19|TRBJ2-1
CASRSGRINEQFF
>TRBD1|TRBV29-1|TRBJ2-1
CSTAGTGQFF
>.|TRBV4-1|TRBJ2-3
CASSQGQATQYF
>.|TRBV15|TRBJ1-1
CATSRSGTRNTEAFF
>.|TRBV29-1|TRBJ1-2
CSVPDPGRHYGYTF
>.|TRBV7-9|TRBJ1-1
CASSLGLGFEAFF
>.|TRBV11-2|TRBJ2-7
CASNRQGNGYEQYF
>.|TRBV27|TRBJ2-7
CASSRGTVFWEQYF
>.|TRBV3-1|TRBJ2-2
CASSQVSLQNTGERFF
>.|TRBV14|TRBJ2-3
CASSQDGRADTDTQYF
>.|TRBV6-2/TRBV6-3|TRBJ1-5
CASSYGGGGQPQHF
>.|TRBV12-3/TRBV12-4|TRBJ2-1
CASTISTLYNEQFF
>.|TRBV7-8|TRBJ1-5
CASSLPRGLGQPQHF
>.|TRBV5-1|TRBJ2-5
CASSPGAINHQETQYF
>.|TRBV5-4|TRBJ1-5
CASSIDWDQPQHF
>.|TRBV3-1|TRBJ2-1
CASRDSNYNEQFF
>.|TRBV20-1|TRBJ2-7
CSARSPNRGGGNEQYF
>.|TRBV5-5|TRBJ2-3
CASRVGQSTDTQYF
>TRBD2|TRBV5-1|TRBJ2-1
CASSYTPGGEEQFF